The entry below describes one T cell receptor (beta chain). Its recognized antigen is unknown. Within one base of it there is no much larger clone, and no base qualities were kept. During the collection period, no immune events, such as infections, were documented for the healthy donors. To calibrate time-dependent variance in a beta-binomial model of T-cell clone differential abundance, blood repertoires from healthy donors were used as a training cohort. The training cohort comprised 10 healthy donors, 3 female and 7 male. On average the donors were around 45 years old, and their ages spanned roughly 29 to 70 years. Obtained from a commercial supplier, whole blood was collected from each healthy donor at three time points set two weeks apart. For immunosequencing, genomic DNA was extracted from whole blood that had not been sorted. The record originates from a study of identifying expanded T cells in peripheral blood (dated by TCRdb to the late 2010s). Study-level background: Technical replicates were generated by sequencing separate aliquots of the same genomic DNA pool, and four replicates were compared pairwise. Broader findings and caveats from the paper: The binomial model flagged around 1.2 differentially abundant clones between technical replicates but about 15 over around two weeks and about 19 over roughly 4 weeks. The beta-binomial model significantly reduced the number of clones called differentially abundant and the false-positive rate across all healthy-donor time intervals. In all healthy donors, the variance in clone template counts between samples taken two weeks apart rose significantly as total template count increased. The authors expected that biological variance in healthy repertoires might rise further over much longer intervals, such as months to years.

The immunoSEQ Assay, which relies on bias-controlled multiplex PCR amplification of genomic DNA, was used to profile TCRbeta CDR3 regions. The authors' pipeline ran thus. The absolute abundance of each unique TCRbeta CDR3 region was quantified after sequences were collapsed and filtered. Differential abundance was tested with two models: a binomial (Fisher-equivalent) model and a beta-binomial model that adds time-dependent variance fitted from healthy donors. Any clone with fewer than 5 combined templates was excluded, and a clone was called differentially abundant if its Benjamini-Hochberg FDR was below 0.01. Beta-binomial variance was modeled as a function of total template count across the two samples using the form v = (b*log(k)+a)^2. In TCRdb, the immuneACCESS table is reduced to in-frame sequences with V and J assigned. These tables do not hold every clone; where another copy was compared, an unresolved V gene accounts for under half, and the others remain unexplained. V, J and clone size were drawn from that table, and D and trimming were deduced from the DNA. The sample data list tens of thousands of clones, and roughly four fifths of these were observed just once. The ten largest clonotypes hold 15% to 20% of the sample.

Between the V and J ends, shortened by 3 bases and 4 bases respectively, the junction contains 12 bases. The germline V gene gives CDR1 as KGHSH and CDR2 as LQKENI. Including the terminal cysteine and phenylalanine, the CDR3 comprises 14 residues. The CDR3 DNA has 42 bases and is translated from base 1. The source of this sequence is a person aged 18-69 years in good health. The sequence links TRBV18 to TRBJ1-1; tentative D gene TRBD1, with 6 bases matching. Input material: blood. The bases are TGTGCCAGCTCACCGGGACATTTGGGCACTGAAGCTTTCTTT. Its translation is CASSPGHLGTEAFF.